This T cell receptor (beta chain) was captured by sequencing in a study of T cells in Graves' hyperthyroidism and ophthalmopathy. Whole-study results and caveats: In the analysis, a 13 V-J model separated ophthalmopathy from stable hyperthyroidism.

This clonotype occurred many times. Its antigen is undetermined. Germline V lookup: CDR1 SEHNR, CDR2 FQNEAQ (reference sequence). Trimming at V came to 5 bases and at J to 0 bases, leaving 13 bases not matched to a gene. CDR3 size: 19 residues. Amplification yielded TCR beta CDR3 regions, with RNA transcripts as the source. TCR CDR3 underwent first-round RT-PCR with the HTBI primer set. Each CDR3 protein gets one entry after TCRdb re-called the multiplex PCR reads with MiXCR. The sample lists around 450,000 distinct CDR3 sequences; around 16% were seen once. The source material was blood. The gene calls are TRBV7-9 and TRBJ2-1, with 10 bases lining up with TRBD2. The sequence was obtained from a woman between 18 and 29 years old with Graves' hyperthyroidism. CDR3 sequence (DNA): TGTGCCAGCAGCCCTCCTAGCGGGGGCCCTCGCAGCTCCTACAATGAGCAGTTCTTC. This codes for CASSPPSGGPRSSYNEQFF.